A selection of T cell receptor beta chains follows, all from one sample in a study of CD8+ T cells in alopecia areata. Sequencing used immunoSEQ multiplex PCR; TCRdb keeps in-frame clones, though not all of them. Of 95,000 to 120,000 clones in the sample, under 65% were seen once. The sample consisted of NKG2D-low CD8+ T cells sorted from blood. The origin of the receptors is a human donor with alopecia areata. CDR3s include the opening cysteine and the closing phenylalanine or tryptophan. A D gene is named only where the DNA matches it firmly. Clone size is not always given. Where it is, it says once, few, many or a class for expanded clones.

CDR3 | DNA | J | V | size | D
CASSGTDNYGYTF | TGTGCCAGCTCTGGTACCGATAACTATGGCTACACCTTC | TRBJ1-2 | TRBV6-1 | . | .
CASRSGIAGLSYEQYF | TGTGCCAGCAGGTCAGGAATAGCGGGGCTCTCCTACGAGCAGTACTTC | TRBJ2-7 | TRBV13 | . | TRBD2
CSVLLQSSNTEAFF | TGCAGCGTCCTCCTCCAGTCTTCCAACACTGAAGCTTTCTTT | TRBJ1-1 | TRBV29-1 | . | .
CASSSTSGEETQYF | TGTGCCAGCAGCTCGACTAGCGGGGAAGAGACCCAGTACTTC | TRBJ2-5 | TRBV7-9 | . | TRBD2
CASGGAYQETQYF | TGTGCTAGTGGAGGGGCGTACCAAGAGACCCAGTACTTC | TRBJ2-5 | TRBV12-5 | . | .
CASSLVGTVEAFF | TGTGCCAGCAGCTTGGTCGGGACAGTGGAAGCTTTCTTT | TRBJ1-1 | TRBV5-4 | once | TRBD1
CASSSGQTPYF | TGTGCCAGCAGCTCGGGACAGACACCGTACTTC | TRBJ2-5 | TRBV13 | . | TRBD1
CASSDTTRGDEKLFF | TGTGCCAGCAGTGACACCACGCGGGGCGATGAAAAACTGTTTTTT | TRBJ1-4 | TRBV6-1 | . | .
CASRLTMNTEAFF | TGTGCCAGCAGGCTAACTATGAACACTGAAGCTTTCTTT | TRBJ1-1 | TRBV2 | . | .
CASSYSRSGEAFF | TGTGCCAGCAGTTACTCGCGGTCCGGCGAAGCTTTCTTT | TRBJ1-1 | TRBV6-5 | . | .
CAISDSGSSYEQYF | TGTGCCATCAGTGATAGCGGGAGTAGCTACGAGCAGTACTTC | TRBJ2-7 | TRBV10-3 | . | TRBD2
CASSRAGGDEFIFDEQFF | TGTGCCAGCAGCCGAGCGGGAGGGGACGAATTTATCTTCGATGAGCAGTTCTTC | TRBJ2-1 | TRBV21-1 | . | .
CASSLASGNNEQFF | TGTGCCAGCAGCCTAGCTAGCGGGAATAATGAGCAGTTCTTC | TRBJ2-1 | TRBV9 | few | TRBD2
CASDIQGRFNQPQHF | TGTGCCAGTGACATACAGGGACGGTTCAATCAGCCCCAGCATTTT | TRBJ1-5 | TRBV19 | once | .
CASSDQREGSGELFF | TGTGCCAGCAGTGACCAGCGGGAGGGCAGCGGGGAGCTGTTTTTT | TRBJ2-2 | TRBV25-1 | . | TRBD2
CASSYKSEPYEQYF | TGCGCCAGCAGCTACAAATCAGAGCCCTACGAGCAGTACTTC | TRBJ2-7 | TRBV5-1 | few | .
CASSLGYFTDTQYF | TGTGCCAGCAGCTTAGGATATTTCACAGATACGCAGTATTTT | TRBJ2-3 | TRBV11-2 | . | .
CSVDAAENTEAFF | TGCAGCGTTGATGCAGCGGAGAACACTGAAGCTTTCTTT | TRBJ1-1 | TRBV29-1 | . | .
CASSAKQGLEFF | TGTGCCAGCAGTGCCAAACAGGGGCTCGAGTTCTTC | TRBJ2-1 | TRBV27 | . | TRBD1
CASSYSGSSYNEQFF | TGTGCCAGCAGTTATAGCGGGTCCTCCTACAATGAGCAGTTCTTC | TRBJ2-1 | TRBV9 | . | TRBD2
CASSLGYSGTYTDTQYF | TGTGCCAGCAGCTTGGGTTATAGCGGGACCTACACAGATACGCAGTATTTT | TRBJ2-3 | TRBV5-6 | . | TRBD2
CASSQGNTEAFF | TGCGCCAGCTCGCAGGGGAACACTGAAGCTTTCTTT | TRBJ1-1 | TRBV23-1 | once | .